A single T cell receptor beta chain is shown here with its context. Its antigen is not identified. In every patient, relapse followed autologous stem cell transplantation, while exposure to brentuximab vedotin differed. These data come from a study of PD-1 blockade in classical Hodgkin lymphoma. Study-level findings and limits: Complete responders had baseline diversity similar to newly diagnosed patients.

The germline V gene encodes CDR1 MGHDK and CDR2 SYGVNS. Trimming stripped 2 bases from V and 7 bases from J, with 18 bases between. This CDR3 has 16 amino acids. Clones were read by immunoSEQ multiplex PCR, and TCRdb kept only the in-frame ones, dropping some. The sample shows 45,000 or so clones, 73% of them seen only once. This clonotype was obtained from a human donor with classical Hodgkin lymphoma. Source: peripheral blood mononuclear cells (PBMCs), taken at baseline. The rearrangement links TRBV25-1 to TRBJ1-5; tentative D call: TRBD1 (6 bases). The chain's CDR3 is CASSETGGAGGQPQHF. CDR3 DNA sequence: TGTGCCAGCAGTGAAACTGGGGGGGCGGGGGGGCAGCCCCAGCATTTT.